The present TCR beta chain was sequenced within a study of shared clonotypes between healthy human individuals. Study-wide findings and caveats: Despite large depth, sorted-subset datasets appeared incompletely sequenced.

Only in-frame clones appear in the TCRdb table, and some are missing; sequencing was by immunoSEQ multiplex PCR. The sample records under 2,000,000 clones, approximately 95% being singletons. The CDR3 spans 13 residues. Germline CDR1 MNHNS, CDR2 SASEGT. J was trimmed by 12 bases and V by 8 bases; bases with no gene match: 9. Points on this clone: What it recognizes is unknown.

Only CD45RO-negative cells positively selected for CCR7 counted as naive CD8 cells, so terminally differentiated effector memory CD45RA+ cells were excluded. Sequences were obtained from naive CD8+ T cells sorted from blood. The chain has TRBV6-1 and TRBJ2-5, with TRBD2 identical over 13 bases. The TCR sequence derives from a man aged 18 to 35 in good health. The CDR3 coding sequence is TGTGCCAGCTCCGTTCCCGGGACTAGCGGGAAGTACTTC. Residues: CASSVPGTSGKYF.